The present T cell receptor (beta chain) was sequenced within a study of blood T cell repertoires in COVID-19. Recruited during active infection, patients (from Seattle) were subsequently followed longitudinally. Clones were read by immunoSEQ multiplex PCR, and TCRdb kept only the in-frame ones, dropping some. The sample shows approximately 400,000 clones, approximately 88% of them seen only once. Sample: peripheral blood. This clonotype was sampled from a woman aged 45-59 years with COVID-19, enrolled during active disease.

The CDR3 region has the DNA TGCAGTGCTAGTCCGCCCTGGCGGACTGAAGCTTTCTTT. Residues: CSASPPWRTEAFF. The V call is TRBV20-1, the J call TRBJ1-1; D remains ambiguous. V gave up 3 bases and J gave up 5 bases, with 13 bases separating them. From germline, CDR1 is DFQATT and CDR2 SNEGSKA (reference sequence). The CDR3 is 13 residues long.